This TCR beta chain was found in a study of beta chain features in type 1 diabetes. Study-wide results and limits: TCRB CDR3s from Type 1 diabetes patients were moderately but significantly shorter in all four CD4+ subsets.

All of the isolated RNA was reverse transcribed, so expressed TCRB transcripts were sequenced. Clones were read by immunoSEQ multiplex PCR, and TCRdb kept only the in-frame ones, dropping some. The sample holds about half a million clones, approximately 10% seen once. Trimming took 3 bases from V and 5 from J, leaving 14 bases between them. The CDR3 length is 15 residues. From germline, CDR1 is LNHDA and CDR2 SQIVND (reference sequence). Points on this clone: Antigen unknown.

The chain couples TRBV19 to TRBJ2-1, with D perhaps matching TRBD1 (5 bases). Sample: naive CD4+ T cells from blood. The sequence was collected from a woman aged 18-29 years in good health. CDR3 in DNA: TGTGCCAGTAGTATCCTCGGCAGGGCGAACAATGAGCAGTTCTTC. Translated: CASSILGRANNEQFF.